Listed below are T cell receptor beta chains from one sample, sequenced in a study of post-analysis software for immune sequencing data. A single record per CDR3 protein comes from TCRdb applying MiXCR to the PCR reads. The table has roughly 540,000 distinct CDR3 sequences, less than 40% seen once; the top ten hold 4.5% to 7.5%. Material: blood. The receptor source for this set is a girl aged 2-17 years with multiple sclerosis. CDR3s include the opening cysteine and the closing phenylalanine or tryptophan. Each record gives: D gene, V gene, J gene, CDR3 length, clone size, CDR3 protein, CDR3 DNA. The D gene is left open where the match is weak. Size tells how often a clone was seen (once, few, many) or the class of an expanded clone, and some rows leave it out.

NA	TRBV7-8	TRBJ1-4	19	NA	CASSSPWGSPEAINEKLFF	TGTGCCAGCAGCTCACCGTGGGGATCTCCGGAGGCTATTAATGAAAAACTGTTTTTT
NA	TRBV27	TRBJ2-7	16	NA	CASSLWDWGTSYEQYF	TGTGCCAGCAGTTTATGGGATTGGGGAACCTCCTACGAGCAGTACTTC
NA	TRBV18	TRBJ1-2	13	NA	CASSGGDNYGYTF	TGTGCCAGCTCCGGGGGAGACAACTATGGCTACACCTTC
NA	TRBV6-1	TRBJ2-5	11	few	CASTVKETQYF	TGTGCCAGCACCGTGAAAGAGACCCAGTACTTC
NA	TRBV20-1	TRBJ2-3	14	NA	CSAPRMRVMDTQYF	TGCAGTGCTCCCCGGATGAGGGTGATGGATACGCAGTATTTT
NA	TRBV12-3/TRBV12-4	TRBJ2-1	14	NA	CASRRTTGPNEQFF	TGTGCCAGCAGAAGGACGACCGGGCCCAATGAGCAGTTCTTC
NA	TRBV20-1	TRBJ2-5	15	few	CSARQNASAQETQYF	TGCAGTGCTAGACAAAACGCTAGCGCCCAAGAGACCCAGTACTTC
NA	TRBV4-2	TRBJ2-6	16	few	CASSRPSVDGANVLTF	TGTGCCAGCAGCCGGCCGAGTGTGGACGGGGCCAACGTCCTGACTTTC
NA	TRBV12-3/TRBV12-4	TRBJ2-7	15	few	CASSVTPGEDNEQYF	TGTGCCAGCAGTGTGACCCCAGGGGAGGACAACGAGCAGTACTTC
TRBD1	TRBV5-1	TRBJ2-5	15	NA	CASSEDRGQLETQYF	TGCGCCAGCAGCGAAGACAGGGGGCAATTGGAGACCCAGTACTTC
NA	TRBV5-1	TRBJ1-1	15	few	CASSSQVGRVTEAFF	TGCGCCAGCAGCTCCCAAGTAGGCAGGGTCACTGAAGCTTTCTTT
TRBD1	TRBV7-9	TRBJ2-7	16	few	CASSLPPGTVSYEQYF	TGTGCCAGCAGCTTACCGCCCGGGACAGTCTCCTACGAGCAGTACTTC
TRBD1	TRBV5-1	TRBJ2-7	16	NA	CASSLGQGALINEQYF	TGCGCCAGCAGCTTGGGACAGGGGGCGCTAATCAATGAGCAGTACTTC
TRBD1	TRBV29-1	TRBJ2-2	15	few	CSVLAGTGVPGELFF	TGCAGCGTCCTAGCCGGGACAGGGGTCCCCGGGGAGCTGTTTTTT
NA	TRBV6-6	TRBJ1-5	12	NA	CASRHPDQPQHF	TGTGCCAGCAGACATCCCGATCAGCCCCAGCATTTT
NA	TRBV12-3/TRBV12-4	TRBJ1-2	12	NA	CASSPLVYGYTF	TGTGCCAGCAGCCCGCTTGTCTATGGCTACACCTTC
NA	TRBV12-3/TRBV12-4	TRBJ2-3	16	few	CASSPARGRLQDTQYF	TGTGCCAGCAGCCCGGCCCGAGGTAGGCTCCAAGATACGCAGTATTTT
TRBD1	TRBV6-5	TRBJ2-7	17	many	CASSYPYQRQGTYEQYF	TGTGCCAGCAGTTACCCTTACCAACGACAGGGCACCTACGAGCAGTACTTC
TRBD1	TRBV5-1	TRBJ2-7	14	NA	CASSLQGDPYEQYF	TGCGCCAGCAGCTTACAGGGGGATCCCTACGAGCAGTACTTC
NA	TRBV14	TRBJ1-4	15	NA	CASSPRGLSNEKLFF	TGTGCCAGCAGCCCTCGCGGGCTCTCCAATGAAAAACTGTTTTTT
TRBD1	TRBV5-1	TRBJ2-1	15	NA	CASSYDWTGRNEQFF	TGCGCCAGCAGCTACGACTGGACAGGGCGGAATGAGCAGTTCTTC
NA	TRBV20-1	TRBJ1-2	13	NA	CSAETGTGYGYTF	TGCAGTGCTGAAACCGGGACGGGGTATGGCTACACCTTC
TRBD1	TRBV20-1	TRBJ2-1	14	NA	CSATGTGFYNEQFF	TGCAGCGCGACCGGGACAGGGTTCTACAATGAGCAGTTCTTC
NA	TRBV12-3/TRBV12-4	TRBJ1-6	14	few	CASRLGSYNSPLHF	TGTGCCAGCAGGCTGGGGAGTTATAATTCACCCCTCCACTTT
NA	TRBV3-1	TRBJ2-3	14	NA	CASRNQSSTDTQYF	TGTGCCAGCAGGAACCAATCGTCCACAGATACGCAGTATTTT
NA	TRBV20-1	TRBJ2-5	14	few	CSAREPLRQETQYF	TGCAGTGCTAGAGAACCCCTGAGACAAGAGACCCAGTACTTC
NA	TRBV5-6	TRBJ2-5	15	NA	CASSSSRGSQETQYF	TGTGCCAGCAGCTCTTCTCGGGGGAGCCAAGAGACCCAGTACTTC
TRBD2	TRBV20-1	TRBJ2-5	16	NA	CSASPFTSGGDNEQYF	TGCAGTGCTAGCCCATTCACTAGCGGGGGGGACAATGAGCAGTACTTC
NA	TRBV9	TRBJ2-7	12	few	CASSVSDYEQYF	TGTGCCAGCAGCGTCAGTGACTACGAGCAGTACTTC
TRBD1	TRBV27	TRBJ1-1	13	few	CASSEGQGVFAFF	TGTGCCAGCAGTGAAGGACAGGGGGTCTTTGCTTTCTTT
NA	TRBV9	TRBJ2-1	15	once	CASSVAGAPYNEQFF	TGTGCCAGCAGCGTAGCCGGGGCACCCTACAATGAGCAGTTCTTC
NA	TRBV5-1	TRBJ1-4	17	NA	CASSQSSAGAKNEKLFF	TGCGCCAGCAGCCAGTCATCAGCCGGGGCTAAGAATGAAAAACTGTTTTTT
TRBD2	TRBV9	TRBJ2-1	18	NA	CASSVFLSGGSPGNEQFF	TGTGCCAGCAGCGTTTTCTTGAGCGGGGGGTCCCCTGGGAATGAGCAGTTCTTC
NA	TRBV14	TRBJ2-7	18	NA	CASSRFPGRTVNIYEQYF	TGTGCCAGCAGCCGCTTCCCTGGCAGGACAGTAAACATCTACGAGCAGTACTTC
TRBD1	TRBV6-5	TRBJ1-2	15	NA	CASSNMGTVNYGYTF	TGTGCCAGCAGTAATATGGGGACAGTTAACTATGGCTACACCTTC
NA	TRBV5-1	TRBJ2-7	13	few	CASSLAVSYEQYF	TGCGCCAGCAGCTTGGCGGTATCCTACGAGCAGTACTTC
NA	TRBV2	TRBJ1-1	14	few	CASSEVARGSEAFF	TGTGCCAGCAGTGAAGTCGCACGGGGCAGTGAAGCTTTCTTT